This T cell receptor beta chain was sequenced during a study of T cells in Graves' hyperthyroidism and ophthalmopathy. At the level of the study: Blood was drawn when the patient was first diagnosed and still untreated.

Study-level findings and limits: Peripheral blood also featured most of the thyroid clonotypes expanded above 0.001.

Amplification yielded TCR beta CDR3 regions, with RNA transcripts as the source. Primed by the HTBI set, a first-round RT-PCR was run on the TCR CDR3. In TCRdb, the multiplex PCR reads were re-called with MiXCR into one record per CDR3 protein. The sample contains about 200,000 distinct CDR3 sequences, roughly a sixth of which appear only once. Trimming took 4 bases from V and 1 from J, leaving 5 bases between them. This CDR3 spans 12 amino acids. The germline gives CDR1 SGHRS, CDR2 YFSETQ. Of note for this clonotype: Its cognate antigen is unknown.

Each diagnosis was grounded in clinical symptoms, serum thyroxine and TRAb, thyroid ultrasound, and orbital computed tomography. The sequencing input was blood. The receptor's source is a woman aged 45 to 65 with Graves' hyperthyroidism. The V gene is TRBV5-1, the J gene TRBJ1-2; unclear D gene. The CDR3 sequence: CASSLDNYGYTF. CDR3 DNA: TGCGCCAGCAGCCTAGATAACTATGGCTACACCTTC.